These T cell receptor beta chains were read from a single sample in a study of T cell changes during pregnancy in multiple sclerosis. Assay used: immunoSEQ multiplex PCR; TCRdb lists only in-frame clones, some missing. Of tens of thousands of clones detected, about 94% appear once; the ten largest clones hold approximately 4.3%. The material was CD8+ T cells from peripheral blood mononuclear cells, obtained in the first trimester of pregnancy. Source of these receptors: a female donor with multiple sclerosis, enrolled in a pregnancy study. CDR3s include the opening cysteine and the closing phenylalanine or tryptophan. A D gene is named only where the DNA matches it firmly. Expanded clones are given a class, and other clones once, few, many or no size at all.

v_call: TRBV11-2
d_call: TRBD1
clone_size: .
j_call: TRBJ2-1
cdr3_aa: CASTGAGTGSLGEQFF
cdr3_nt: TGTGCCAGCACCGGGGCCGGGACAGGGTCGTTGGGTGAGCAGTTCTTC

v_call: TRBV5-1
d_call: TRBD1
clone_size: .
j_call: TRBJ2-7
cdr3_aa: CASSSGQDYEQYF
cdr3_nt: TGCGCCAGCAGCTCGGGACAGGACTACGAGCAGTACTTC

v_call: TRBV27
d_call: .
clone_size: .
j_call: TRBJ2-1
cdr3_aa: CASSPLKGQGIWNEQFF
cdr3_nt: TGTGCCAGCAGTCCCCTAAAGGGGCAGGGGATCTGGAATGAGCAGTTCTTC

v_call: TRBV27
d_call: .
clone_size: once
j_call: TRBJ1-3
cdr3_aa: CATISGNTIYF
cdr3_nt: TGTGCCACCATCTCTGGAAACACCATATATTTT

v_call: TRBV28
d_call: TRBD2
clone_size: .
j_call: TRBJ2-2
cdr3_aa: CASIVNRGTSVTGELFF
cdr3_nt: TGTGCCAGCATAGTAAACCGGGGGACTAGTGTCACCGGGGAGCTGTTTTTT

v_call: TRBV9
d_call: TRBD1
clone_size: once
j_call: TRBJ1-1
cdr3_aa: CASSLTGDTEAFF
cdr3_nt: TGTGCCAGCAGCTTAACAGGGGACACTGAAGCTTTCTTT

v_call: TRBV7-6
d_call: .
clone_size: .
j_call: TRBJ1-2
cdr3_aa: CASSLEGGNYGYTF
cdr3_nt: TGTGCCAGCAGCTTGGAGGGGGGGAACTATGGCTACACCTTC

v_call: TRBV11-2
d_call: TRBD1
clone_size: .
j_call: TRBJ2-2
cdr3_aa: CASEPGQGPTGELFF
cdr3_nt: TGTGCCAGCGAACCGGGACAGGGCCCCACCGGGGAGCTGTTTTTT

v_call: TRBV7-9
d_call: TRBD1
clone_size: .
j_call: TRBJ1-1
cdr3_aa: CASSLATGENTEAFF
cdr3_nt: TGTGCCAGCAGCTTAGCGACAGGGGAAAACACTGAAGCTTTCTTT

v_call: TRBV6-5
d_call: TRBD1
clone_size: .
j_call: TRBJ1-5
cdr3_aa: CASSSDRGGNQPQHF
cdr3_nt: TGTGCCAGCAGCTCCGACAGGGGAGGCAATCAGCCCCAGCATTTT

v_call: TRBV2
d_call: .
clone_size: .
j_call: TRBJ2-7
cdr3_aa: CASSEAASYEQYF
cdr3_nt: TGTGCCAGCAGTGAAGCAGCTAGTTACGAGCAGTACTTC

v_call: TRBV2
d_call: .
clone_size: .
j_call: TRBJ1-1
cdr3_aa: CASSHVLTGNTEAFF
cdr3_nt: TGTGCCAGCAGTCACGTTCTGACAGGGAACACTGAAGCTTTCTTT

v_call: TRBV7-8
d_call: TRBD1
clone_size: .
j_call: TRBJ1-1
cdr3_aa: CASSLVRTGLGTEAFF
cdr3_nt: TGTGCCAGCAGCTTAGTCCGGACAGGGCTTGGGACTGAAGCTTTCTTT

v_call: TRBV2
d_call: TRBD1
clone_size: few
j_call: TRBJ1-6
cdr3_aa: CASRPGTGNNSPLHF
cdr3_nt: TGTGCCAGCAGGCCTGGGACAGGGAATAATTCACCCCTCCACTTT

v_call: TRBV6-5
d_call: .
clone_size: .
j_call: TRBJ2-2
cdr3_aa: CATQQGNTGELFF
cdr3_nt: TGCGCTACCCAACAGGGGAACACCGGGGAGCTGTTTTTT

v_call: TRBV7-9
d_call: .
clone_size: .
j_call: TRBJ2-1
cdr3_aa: CASSSGRRGYNEQFF
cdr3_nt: TGTGCCAGCAGCTCGGGCCGCAGGGGTTACAATGAGCAGTTCTTC

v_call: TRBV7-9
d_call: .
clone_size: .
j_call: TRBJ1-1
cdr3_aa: CASRATEAMNTEAFF
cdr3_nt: TGTGCCAGCAGAGCGACAGAAGCCATGAACACTGAAGCTTTCTTT